This T cell receptor beta chain was recorded in a study of sequential checkpoint blockade in melanoma. Study at large: First-line arms were nivolumab then ipilimumab, or the reverse, randomized 1:1. Each arm's sequence ended with maintenance nivolumab.

Method: immunoSEQ multiplex PCR; TCRdb's copy keeps in-frame clones and lacks some. The table records roughly 5,200 clones, about 70% of them present only once. CDR1 and CDR2 (germline): SGDLS, YYNGEE. CDR3 length: 16 amino acids. J gave up 4 bases and V 4 bases, and 7 bases lay outside the gene matches. Treatment defined: randomized to nivolumab then ipilimumab (arm A) or the reverse (arm B). Patients had received no earlier DNA-damaging chemotherapy. From thawed PBMCs, live CD3+CD8+ cells negative for CD19 and CD56 were sorted. The V and J genes are TRBV9 and TRBJ2-5; 13 nucleotides align to TRBD2. The specimen was CD8+ T cells sorted from blood (inferred from file names), collected from a patient given nivolumab and ipilimumab in sequence. The TCR was taken from a human donor with melanoma. CDR3 nucleotide sequence: TGTGCCAGCAGCCTAACTAGCGGGGGGGCAGTAGAGACCCAGTACTTC. It translates to CASSLTSGGAVETQYF.